This record covers a single T cell receptor beta chain. The target antigen is unknown. Measured with immunoSEQ multiplex PCR; TCRdb has only the in-frame clones, and not every one. Among approximately 400,000 clones listed, approximately 90% were seen once. This record comes from a study of Ad26.COV2.S vaccination and SARS-CoV-2 variants. Notes on the study in general: Overall T cell responses may have been underestimated by the analyses of TCR breadth and depth. Reportedly, spike-specific CD8+ and CD4+ T cell responses achieved substantial breadth once vaccination had taken place. Vaccine and placebo recipients had comparable breadth of non-spike TCRs.

Germline CDR1 LNHDA, CDR2 SQIVND (reference sequence). J lost 4 bases, V lost 3 bases, and 8 bases had no gene match. CDR3 size: 16 residues. The input for sequencing was peripheral blood, taken after recovery from COVID-19. The chain joins TRBV19 to TRBJ2-5, with 10 bases matching TRBD2. This clonotype was obtained from a human donor who had recovered from COVID-19. DNA for the CDR3: TGTGCCAGTAGTATGCTAGCGGGGGCCTTAGGAGAGACCCAGTACTTC. Amino acids: CASSMLAGALGETQYF.